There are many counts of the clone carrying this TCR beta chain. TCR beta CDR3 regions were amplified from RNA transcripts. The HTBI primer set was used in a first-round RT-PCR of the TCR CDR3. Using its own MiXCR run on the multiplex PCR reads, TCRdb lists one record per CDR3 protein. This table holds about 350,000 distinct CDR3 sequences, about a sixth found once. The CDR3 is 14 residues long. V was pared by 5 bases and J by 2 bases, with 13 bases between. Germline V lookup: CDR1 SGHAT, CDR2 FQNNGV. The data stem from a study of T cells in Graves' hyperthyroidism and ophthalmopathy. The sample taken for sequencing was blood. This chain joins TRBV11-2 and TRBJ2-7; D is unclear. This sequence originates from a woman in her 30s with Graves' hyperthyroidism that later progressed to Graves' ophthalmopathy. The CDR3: CASSRRQAPYEQYF. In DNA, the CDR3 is TGTGCCAGCAGCCGACGGCAGGCGCCCTACGAGCAGTACTTC.